A single sample gave rise to the 8 T cell receptor beta chains below, sequenced in a study of CD8+CD57+ T cells in acquired aplastic anemia. Profiling that covered TCR beta VDJ and CDR3 relied on genomic DNA as its template. In TCRdb, the reads were re-called with MiXCR into one record per CDR3 protein. Of about 120,000 distinct CDR3 sequences detected, 58% appear once; the ten largest clones hold roughly 29%. Sequencing involved patients with CD8+CD57+ cell expansion previously shown by flow cytometry. Sequences were obtained from sorted CD4+, CD8+, or CD8+CD57+ T cells (not recorded which) from PBMCs. The receptor set was obtained from a human donor with aplastic anemia.

V is TRBV7-2 and J is TRBJ1-2, with D possibly being TRBD1 (5 bases). Germline V gene sequence: CDR1 SGHTA, CDR2 FQGNSA. The V end lost 4 bases, the J end lost 7 bases, and 13 bases lay between the germline ends. CDR3 length: 13 residues. The CDR3 here is CASSSPSRAGYTF. CDR3 bases: TGTGCCAGCAGCTCCCCTTCCAGGGCTGGCTACACCTTC. The full variable domain, its missing parts supplied by reference TRBV7-2 and TRBJ1-2, is GAGVSQSPSNKVTEKGKDVELRCDPISGHTALYWYRQSLGQGLEFLIYFQGNSAPDKSGLPSDRFSAERTGGSVSTLTIQRTQQEDSAVYLCASSSPSRAGYTFGSGTRLTVV.

Comment on this clonotype: Given a much more abundant clone one base away, this may be a read error. The genes are TRBV6-2 or TRBV6-3 and TRBJ1-5; D unresolved. The V end was cut by 4 bases, the J end by 11 bases, with 9 bases between. The CDR3 spans 11 residues. The germline V gene encodes CDR1 MNHEY and CDR2 SVGEGT. In DNA, the CDR3 is TGTGCCAGCAGTTCATCCGTGACCCAGCATTTT. It translates to CASSSSVTQHF.

The chain combines TRBV19 with TRBJ1-1; D may be TRBD1 (5 bases). The CDR3 spans 13 residues. Trimming removed 7 bases from V and 0 bases from J, with 9 bases in between. Per the germline V gene, CDR1 is LNHDA and CDR2 is SQIVND (reference sequence). CDR3 residues: CASTKGLNTEAFF. The CDR3 DNA reads TGTGCCAGTACCAAGGGGCTGAACACTGAAGCTTTCTTT.

The chain combines TRBV29-1 with TRBJ1-4; D is unresolved. The CDR3 runs 16 residues. Between the trimmed V and J ends, which lost 2 bases and 1 base, there was a span of 14 bases. Germline V CDR1 and CDR2: SQVTM, ANQGSEA. The CDR3 DNA reads as TGCAGCGTTGAATCGAACAGCCCAAGAACTAATGAAAAACTGTTTTTT. Translated, it gives CSVESNSPRTNEKLFF.

This clonotype has only a few counts. V is TRBV19 and J is TRBJ2-2; D is uncertain. CDR3 length: 12 amino acids. CDR1 and CDR2 (germline): LNHDA, SQIVND (reference sequence). Trimming pared 8 bases from V and 5 bases from J, leaving 9 bases between. As DNA, the CDR3 is TGTGCCAGTTGTCACGGAACCGGGGAGCTGTTTTTT. This encodes CASCHGTGELFF. The full variable domain, rest sourced from reference TRBV19 and TRBJ2-2, is DGGITQSPKYLFRKEGQNVTLSCEQNLNHDAMYWYRQDPGQGLRLIYYSQIVNDFQKGDIAEGYSVSREKKESFPLTVTSAQKNPTAFYLCASCHGTGELFFGEGSRLTVL.

The chain uses TRBV27 and TRBJ2-1; D call uncertain. V dropped 5 bases and J dropped 5 bases, with 4 bases sitting between them. The CDR3 runs 11 residues. CDR1 is MNHEY, CDR2 SMNVEV, per germline (reference sequence). The CDR3 sequence: CASSTHNEQFF. The CDR3 DNA is TGTGCCAGCAGTACCCACAATGAGCAGTTCTTC.

A word on this clonotype: This may be a read error: a much more frequent sequence differs by one nucleotide. This chain uses TRBV10-3 with TRBJ1-5; no firm D call. Germline CDR1 ENHRY, CDR2 SYGVKD. This CDR3 is built from 15 residues. Trimming took 5 bases from V and 5 from J, leaving 16 bases between them. CDR3 bases: TGTGCCATCAGTTTGGCCGTGGTTCCAGATCAGCCCCAGCATTTT. It yields the protein CAISLAVVPDQPQHF.

The rearrangement uses TRBV10-3 and TRBJ2-1; TRBD2 aligns across 8 bases. Losses at the gene ends were 0 bases for V and 2 bases for J; bases not matched to a gene: 3. The CDR3 is made up of 16 amino acids. CDR1 ENHRY and CDR2 SYGVKD come from the germline V gene. Here the CDR3 reads CAISESGGGPYNEQFF. The CDR3 DNA reads as TGTGCCATCAGTGAGTCTGGCGGGGGGCCCTACAATGAGCAGTTCTTC.